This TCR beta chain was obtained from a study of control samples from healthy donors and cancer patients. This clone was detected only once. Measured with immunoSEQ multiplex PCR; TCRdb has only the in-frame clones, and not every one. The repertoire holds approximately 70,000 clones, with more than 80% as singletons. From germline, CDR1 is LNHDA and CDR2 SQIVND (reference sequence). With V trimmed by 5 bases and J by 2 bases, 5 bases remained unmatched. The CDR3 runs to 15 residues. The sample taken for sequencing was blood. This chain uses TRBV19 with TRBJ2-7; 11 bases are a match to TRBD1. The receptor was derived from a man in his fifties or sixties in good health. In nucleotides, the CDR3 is TGTGCCAGTAGTGACCGGGACAGGGGGACCTACGAGCAGTACTTC. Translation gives CASSDRDRGTYEQYF.